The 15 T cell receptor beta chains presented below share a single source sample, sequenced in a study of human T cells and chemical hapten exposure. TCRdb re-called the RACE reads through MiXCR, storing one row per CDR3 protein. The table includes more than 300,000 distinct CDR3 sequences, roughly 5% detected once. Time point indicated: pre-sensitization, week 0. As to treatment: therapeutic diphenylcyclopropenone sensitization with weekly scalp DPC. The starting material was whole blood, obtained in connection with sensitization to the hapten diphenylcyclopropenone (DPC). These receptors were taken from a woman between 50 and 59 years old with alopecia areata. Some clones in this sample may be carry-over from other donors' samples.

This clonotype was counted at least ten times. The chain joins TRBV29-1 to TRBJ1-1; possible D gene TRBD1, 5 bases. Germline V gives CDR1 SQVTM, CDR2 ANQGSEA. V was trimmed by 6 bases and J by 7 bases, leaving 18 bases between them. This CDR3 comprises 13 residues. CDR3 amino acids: CSVQRTVGGEAFF. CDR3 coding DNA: TGCAGCGTCCAACGGACGGTGGGGGGTGAAGCTTTCTTT. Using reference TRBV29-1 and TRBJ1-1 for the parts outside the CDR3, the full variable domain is SAVISQKPSRDICQRGTSLTIQCQVDSQVTMMFWYRQQPGQSLTLIATANQGSEATYESGFVIDKFPISRPNLTFSTLTVSNMSPEDSSIYLCSVQRTVGGEAFFGQGTRLTVV.

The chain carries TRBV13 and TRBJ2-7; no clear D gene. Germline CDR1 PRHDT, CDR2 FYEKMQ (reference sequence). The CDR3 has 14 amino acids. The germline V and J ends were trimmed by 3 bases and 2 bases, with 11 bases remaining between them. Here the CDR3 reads CASSLGRPTYEQYF. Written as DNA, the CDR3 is TGTGCCAGCAGCTTGGGCAGACCTACCTACGAGCAGTACTTC. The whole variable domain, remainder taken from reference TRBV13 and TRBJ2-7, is AAGVIQSPRHLIKEKRETATLKCYPIPRHDTVYWYQQGPGQDPQFLISFYEKMQSDKGSIPDRFSAQQFSDYHSELNMSSLELGDSALYFCASSLGRPTYEQYFGPGTRLTVT.

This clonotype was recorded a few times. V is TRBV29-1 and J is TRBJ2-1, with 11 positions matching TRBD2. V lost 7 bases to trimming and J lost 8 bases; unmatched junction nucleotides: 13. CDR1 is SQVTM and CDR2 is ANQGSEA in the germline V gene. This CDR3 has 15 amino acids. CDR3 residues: CSASVAGGPVDEQFF. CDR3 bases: TGCAGCGCCTCGGTAGCGGGAGGGCCGGTGGATGAGCAGTTCTTC.

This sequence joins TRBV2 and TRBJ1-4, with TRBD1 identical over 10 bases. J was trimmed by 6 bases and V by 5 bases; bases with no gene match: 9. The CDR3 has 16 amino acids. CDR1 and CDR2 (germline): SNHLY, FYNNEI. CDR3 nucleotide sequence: TGTGCCAGCAGTCTACCTGACAGGGGGCGGGATGAAAAACTGTTTTTT. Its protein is CASSLPDRGRDEKLFF.

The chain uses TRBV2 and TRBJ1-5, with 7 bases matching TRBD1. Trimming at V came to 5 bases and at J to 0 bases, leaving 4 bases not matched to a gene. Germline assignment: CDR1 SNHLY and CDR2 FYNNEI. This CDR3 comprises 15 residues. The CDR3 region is CASSSDRFSNQPQHF. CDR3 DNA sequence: TGTGCCAGCAGTTCGGACAGGTTTAGCAATCAGCCCCAGCATTTT.

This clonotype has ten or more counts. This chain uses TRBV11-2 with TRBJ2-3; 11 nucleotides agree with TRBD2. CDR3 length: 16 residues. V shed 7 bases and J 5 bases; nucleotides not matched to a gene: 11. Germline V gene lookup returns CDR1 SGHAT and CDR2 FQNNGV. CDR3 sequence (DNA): TGTGCCAGCACCAGGGGGCTAGCGGGGGGAAGAGATACGCAGTATTTT. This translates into CASTRGLAGGRDTQYF.

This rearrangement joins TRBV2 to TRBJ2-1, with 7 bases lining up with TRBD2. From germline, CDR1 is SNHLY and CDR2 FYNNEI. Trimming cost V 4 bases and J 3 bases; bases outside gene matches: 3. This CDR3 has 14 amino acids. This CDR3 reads CASSVTGGYNEQFF. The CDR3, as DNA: TGTGCCAGCAGTGTAACGGGGGGCTACAATGAGCAGTTCTTC.

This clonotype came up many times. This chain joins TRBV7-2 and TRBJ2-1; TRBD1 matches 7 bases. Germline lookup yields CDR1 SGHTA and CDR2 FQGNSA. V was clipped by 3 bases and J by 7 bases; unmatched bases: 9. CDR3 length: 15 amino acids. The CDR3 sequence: CASSFRQGSTNEQFF. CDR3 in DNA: TGTGCCAGCAGCTTTAGACAGGGCTCTACAAATGAGCAGTTCTTC.

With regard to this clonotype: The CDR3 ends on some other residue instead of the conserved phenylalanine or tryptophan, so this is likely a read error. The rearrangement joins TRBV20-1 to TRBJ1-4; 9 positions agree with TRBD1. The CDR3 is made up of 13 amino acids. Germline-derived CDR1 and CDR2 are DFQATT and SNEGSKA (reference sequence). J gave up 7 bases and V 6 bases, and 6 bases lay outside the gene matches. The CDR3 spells CSAPTGGGEKLFS. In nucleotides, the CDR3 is TGCAGTGCGCCGACAGGGGGTGGTGAAAAACTGTTTTCT.

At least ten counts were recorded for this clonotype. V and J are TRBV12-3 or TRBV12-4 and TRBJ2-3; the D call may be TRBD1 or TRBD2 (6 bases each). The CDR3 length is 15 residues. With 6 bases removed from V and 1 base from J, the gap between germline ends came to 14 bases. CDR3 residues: CASSLRGQGTDTQYF. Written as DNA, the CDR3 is TGTGCCAGCAGCTTACGGGGGCAGGGCACAGATACGCAGTATTTT.

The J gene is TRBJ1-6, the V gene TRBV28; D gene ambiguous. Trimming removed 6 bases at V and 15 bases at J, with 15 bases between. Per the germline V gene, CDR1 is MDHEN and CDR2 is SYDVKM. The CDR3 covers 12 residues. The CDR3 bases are TGTGCCAGCAGCCAAGGGATTCCTCACCTCCACTTT. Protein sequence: CASSQGIPHLHF.

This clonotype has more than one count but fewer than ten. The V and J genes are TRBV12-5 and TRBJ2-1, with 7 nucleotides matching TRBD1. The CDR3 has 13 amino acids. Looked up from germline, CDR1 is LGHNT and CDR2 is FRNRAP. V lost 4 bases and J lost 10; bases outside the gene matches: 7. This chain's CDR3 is CASGYLRGQEQFF. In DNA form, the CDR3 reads TGTGCTAGTGGTTACCTCCGGGGACAGGAGCAGTTCTTC.

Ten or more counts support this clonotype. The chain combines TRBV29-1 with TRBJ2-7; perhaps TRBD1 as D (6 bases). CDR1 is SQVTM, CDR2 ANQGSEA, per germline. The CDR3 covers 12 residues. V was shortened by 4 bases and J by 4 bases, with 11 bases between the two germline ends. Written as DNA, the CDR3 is TGCAGCGTTGCGGCCAGGGGTTACGAGCAGTACTTC. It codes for CSVAARGYEQYF.

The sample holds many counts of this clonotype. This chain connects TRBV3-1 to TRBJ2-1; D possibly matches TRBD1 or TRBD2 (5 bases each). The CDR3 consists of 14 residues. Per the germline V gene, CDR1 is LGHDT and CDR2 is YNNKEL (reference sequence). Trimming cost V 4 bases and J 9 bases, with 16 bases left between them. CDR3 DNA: TGTGCCAGCAGCCGCCCGGGACCCGGCGGTGAGCAGTTCTTC. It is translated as CASSRPGPGGEQFF.

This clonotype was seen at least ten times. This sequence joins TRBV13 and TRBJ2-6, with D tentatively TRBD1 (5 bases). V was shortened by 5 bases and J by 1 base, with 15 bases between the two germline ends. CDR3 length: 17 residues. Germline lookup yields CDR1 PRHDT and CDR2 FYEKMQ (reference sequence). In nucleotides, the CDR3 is TGTGCCAGCAGCGGCCGCATGGCAGGGTCTGGGGCCAACGTCCTGACTTTC. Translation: CASSGRMAGSGANVLTF. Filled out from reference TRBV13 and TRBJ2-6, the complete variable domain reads AAGVIQSPRHLIKEKRETATLKCYPIPRHDTVYWYQQGPGQDPQFLISFYEKMQSDKGSIPDRFSAQQFSDYHSELNMSSLELGDSALYFCASSGRMAGSGANVLTFGAGSRLTVL.